This T cell receptor (beta chain) was sequenced in a study of cytomegalovirus exposure and HLA in healthy donors. Study details: Prior work identified roughly 120 million unique TCR beta sequences in roughly 190 million T cells.

After removal of 6 bases from V and 6 bases from J, the junction contained 9 bases not matched to a gene. Per germline, CDR1 MNHEY and CDR2 SMNVEV (reference sequence). This CDR3 has 14 residues. In the PCR, 60 Vbeta and 13 Jbeta primers were used. TCRdb keeps only in-frame clones here, not all; method: immunoSEQ multiplex PCR. The table records about 210,000 clones, roughly 80% of them present only once. This clone was counted once. Healthy individuals who donated bone marrow served as the donors. This sequence originates from a man aged 40-49 years in good health and CMV-seropositive. Sequenced input: PBMCs. This chain joins TRBV27 and TRBJ2-5, with 8 bases matching TRBD2. Written as DNA, the CDR3 is TGTGCCAGCAGAGGACTAGCTTCTGCCCAGACCCAGTACTTC. It specifies CASRGLASAQTQYF.